These 12 T cell receptor beta chains originate from one sample sequenced in a study of OX40 agonist ivuxolimab in advanced cancers. Sequencing used immunoSEQ multiplex PCR; TCRdb keeps in-frame clones, though not all of them. The table shows about 55,000 clones, with 80% to 90% occurring only once. The material sequenced was CD4+ or CD8+ T cells sorted from blood, taken in a trial of the OX40 agonist ivuxolimab. The receptors stem from an adult with an advanced solid tumor such as melanoma, head and neck, liver or kidney cancer.

V is TRBV28 and J is TRBJ2-1; TRBD2 aligns across 13 bases. CDR3 size: 20 residues. V lost 4 bases, J lost 1 base, and 13 bases stayed unmatched. Looked up from germline, CDR1 is MDHEN and CDR2 is SYDVKM. CDR3 in DNA: TGTGCCAGCAGTTCCGACCGAGGACTAGCGGGAGAGTGGTCCTACAATGAGCAGTTCTTC. This translates into CASSSDRGLAGEWSYNEQFF.

In DNA form, the CDR3 reads TGCGCCAGCAGCTTGAGCGGGGTCGCTGAAGCTTTCTTT. It yields the protein CASSLSGVAEAFF. This rearrangement joins TRBV5-1 to TRBJ1-1; D is uncertain. The CDR3 length is 13 residues. From germline, CDR1 is SGHRS and CDR2 YFSETQ. Trimming pared 1 base from V and 6 bases from J, leaving 10 bases between.

The CDR3 DNA follows: TGTGCCGGGAAAAGGGAACTCTATGGCTACACCTTC. It yields the protein CAGKRELYGYTF. The chain links TRBV2 to TRBJ1-2; no firm D call. The CDR3 runs 12 residues. CDR1 and CDR2 from the germline V gene are SNHLY and FYNNEI. V lost 11 bases and J 4 bases, leaving 14 bases between the germline ends.

The chain carries TRBV28 and TRBJ2-1; 12 nucleotides agree with TRBD2. Germline values: CDR1 MDHEN, CDR2 SYDVKM. The V and J ends lost 7 bases and 7 bases, in that order; junction bases with no gene match: 8. CDR3 length equals 15 residues. DNA for the CDR3: TGTGCCAGCAACCCAACCGGGACTAGCGGGAATGAGCAGTTCTTC. It encodes CASNPTGTSGNEQFF.

This clone came up once. This chain connects TRBV7-2 to TRBJ1-1, with TRBD1 as a possible D gene (6 bases). The CDR3 contains 13 residues. Trimming stripped 5 bases from V and 1 base from J, with 8 bases between. CDR1 and CDR2 from the germline V gene are SGHTA and FQGNSA. CDR3 sequence reads: CASSKQGNTEAFF. In nucleotides, the CDR3 is TGTGCCAGCAGCAAACAGGGGAACACTGAAGCTTTCTTT.

With respect to this clone: At the DNA level, this CDR3 is encoded by other sequences in the same sample as well. V gene TRBV4-1 combines with J gene TRBJ1-5; 9 nucleotides agree with TRBD1. With 0 bases clipped from V and 0 bases from J, the junction kept 9 bases outside the gene matches. The CDR3 is 19 amino acids. Germline CDR1 reads MGHRA; CDR2 reads YSYEKL. The CDR3 reads CASSQDPGQGSYSNQPQHF. In DNA, the CDR3 is TGCGCCAGCAGCCAAGATCCCGGACAGGGGTCTTATAGCAATCAGCCCCAGCATTTT.

The rearrangement links TRBV6-5 to TRBJ2-2; 10 positions match TRBD2. The CDR3 has 14 residues. Germline V gene lookup returns CDR1 MNHEY and CDR2 SVGAGI. Trimming cost V 7 bases and J 4 bases; bases outside gene matches: 3. The CDR3 loop reads CASTSGRVTGELFF. In DNA, the CDR3 is TGTGCCAGCACTAGCGGGAGAGTCACCGGGGAGCTGTTTTTT.

V and J are TRBV2 and TRBJ1-1; 7 bases are a match to TRBD1. The CDR3 extends over 13 amino acids. Germline V gene data show CDR1 as SNHLY and CDR2 as FYNNEI. V lost 10 bases and J lost 5; bases outside the gene matches: 10. CDR3 amino acids: CANPQGSYTEAFF. In DNA form, the CDR3 reads TGTGCCAACCCACAGGGGTCATATACTGAAGCTTTCTTT.

In this sample, this clone turned up once. This chain uses TRBV5-4 with TRBJ2-2; 10 nucleotides line up with TRBD1. V gave up 4 bases and J gave up 5 bases; unmatched junction bases: 5. CDR1 is SGHNT and CDR2 is YYREEE in the germline V gene (reference sequence). CDR3 length: 15 residues. The CDR3 loop is CASSPTGGRTGELFF. The CDR3 DNA reads as TGTGCCAGCAGCCCGACAGGGGGCAGGACCGGGGAGCTGTTTTTT.

As DNA, the CDR3 is TGTGCCAGCAGCTTACTGAACACCGGGGAGCTGTTTTTT. It is translated as CASSLLNTGELFF. This chain links TRBV7-9 with TRBJ2-2; D gene uncertain. Per germline, CDR1 SEHNR and CDR2 FQNEAQ (reference sequence). Trimming took off 2 bases at V and 1 base at J, with 2 bases between the two ends. CDR3 size: 13 residues. The entire variable domain, with the rest obtained from reference TRBV7-9 and TRBJ2-2, is as follows: DTGVSQNPRHKITKRGQNVTFRCDPISEHNRLYWYRQTLGQGPEFLTYFQNEAQLEKSRLLSDRFSAERPKGSFSTLEIQRTEQGDSAMYLCASSLLNTGELFFGEGSRLTVL.

A few counts support this clone. The gene calls are TRBV7-9 and TRBJ2-7, with D perhaps being TRBD1 or TRBD2 (5 bases each). The V end lost 4 bases, the J end lost 2 bases, and 9 bases lay between the germline ends. Germline V lookup: CDR1 SEHNR, CDR2 FQNEAQ (reference sequence). This CDR3 is 13 amino acids long. CDR3 nucleotides: TGTGCCAGCAGCTCGGGGCGTGCCTACGAGCAGTACTTC. Its translation is CASSSGRAYEQYF.

The chain employs TRBV11-2 and TRBJ1-2; TRBD1 is a possible D gene (5 bases). With 5 bases removed from V and 3 bases from J, the gap between germline ends came to 13 bases. Germline V gene sequence: CDR1 SGHAT, CDR2 FQNNGV. This CDR3 has 14 residues. The CDR3 sequence: CASSVGDDDYGYTF. The CDR3 nucleotides read TGTGCCAGCAGCGTGGGGGACGACGACTATGGCTACACCTTC.